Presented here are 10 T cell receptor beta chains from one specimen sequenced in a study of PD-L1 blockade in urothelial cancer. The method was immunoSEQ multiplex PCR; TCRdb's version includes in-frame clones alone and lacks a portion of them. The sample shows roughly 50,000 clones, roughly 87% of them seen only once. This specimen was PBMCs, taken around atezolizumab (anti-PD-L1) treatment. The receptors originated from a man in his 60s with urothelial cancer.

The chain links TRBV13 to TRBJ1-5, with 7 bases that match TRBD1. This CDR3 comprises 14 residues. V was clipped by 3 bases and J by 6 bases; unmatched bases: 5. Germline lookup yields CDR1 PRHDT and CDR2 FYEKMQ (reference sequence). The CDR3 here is CASSFGGGGQPQHF. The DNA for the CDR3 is TGTGCCAGCAGCTTTGGAGGGGGCGGTCAGCCCCAGCATTTT.

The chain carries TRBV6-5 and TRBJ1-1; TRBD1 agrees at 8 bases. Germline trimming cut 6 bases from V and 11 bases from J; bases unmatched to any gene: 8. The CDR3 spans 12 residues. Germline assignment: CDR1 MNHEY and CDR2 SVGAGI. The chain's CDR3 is CASRNDRDRAFF. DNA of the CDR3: TGTGCCAGCAGGAACGACAGGGACAGGGCTTTCTTT.

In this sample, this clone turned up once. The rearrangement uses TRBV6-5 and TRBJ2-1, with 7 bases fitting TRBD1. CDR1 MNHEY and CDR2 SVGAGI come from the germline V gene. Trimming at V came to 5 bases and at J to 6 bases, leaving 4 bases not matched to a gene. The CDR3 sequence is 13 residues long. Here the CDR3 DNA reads TGTGCCAGCAGTCAACAGGGGCTCAATGAGCAGTTCTTC. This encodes CASSQQGLNEQFF.

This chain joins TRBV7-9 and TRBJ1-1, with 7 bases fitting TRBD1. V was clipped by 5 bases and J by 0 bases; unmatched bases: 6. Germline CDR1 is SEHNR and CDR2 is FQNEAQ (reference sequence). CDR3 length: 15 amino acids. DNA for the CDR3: TGTGCCAGCAGCCTATGGACAGGTCTGAACACTGAAGCTTTCTTT. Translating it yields CASSLWTGLNTEAFF.

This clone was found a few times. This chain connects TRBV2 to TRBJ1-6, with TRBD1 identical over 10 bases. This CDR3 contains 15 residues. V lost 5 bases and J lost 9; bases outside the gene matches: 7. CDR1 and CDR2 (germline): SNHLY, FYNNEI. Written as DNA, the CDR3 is TGTGCCAGCAGTTACGGGACAGGGGAAGGTTCACCCCTCCACTTT. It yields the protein CASSYGTGEGSPLHF.

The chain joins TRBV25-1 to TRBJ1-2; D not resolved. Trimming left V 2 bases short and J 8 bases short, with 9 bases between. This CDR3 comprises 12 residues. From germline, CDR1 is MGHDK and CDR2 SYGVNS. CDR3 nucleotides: TGTGCCAGCAGTGAAGTTGGAGGCGGCTACACCTTC. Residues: CASSEVGGGYTF.

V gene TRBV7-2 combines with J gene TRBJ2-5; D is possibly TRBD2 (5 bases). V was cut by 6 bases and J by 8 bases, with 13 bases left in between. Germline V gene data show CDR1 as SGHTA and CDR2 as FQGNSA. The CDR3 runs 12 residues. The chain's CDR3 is CASSPRTVTQYF. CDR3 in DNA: TGTGCCAGCAGTCCCCGGACTGTTACCCAGTACTTC. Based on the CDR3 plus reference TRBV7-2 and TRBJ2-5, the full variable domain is GAGVSQSPSNKVTEKGKDVELRCDPISGHTALYWYRQSLGQGLEFLIYFQGNSAPDKSGLPSDRFSAERTGGSVSTLTIQRTQQEDSAVYLCASSPRTVTQYFGPGTRLLVL.

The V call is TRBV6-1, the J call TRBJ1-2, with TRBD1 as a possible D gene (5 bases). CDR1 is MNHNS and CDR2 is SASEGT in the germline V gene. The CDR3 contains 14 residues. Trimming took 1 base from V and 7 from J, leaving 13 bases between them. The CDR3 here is CASSEGPGTIGYTF. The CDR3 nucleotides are TGTGCCAGCAGTGAAGGTCCAGGGACTATTGGCTACACCTTC.

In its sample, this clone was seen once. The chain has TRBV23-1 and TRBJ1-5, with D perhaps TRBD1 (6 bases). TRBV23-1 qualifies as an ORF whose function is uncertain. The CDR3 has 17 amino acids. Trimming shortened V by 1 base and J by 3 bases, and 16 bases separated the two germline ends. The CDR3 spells CASSQWREGGVNQPQHF. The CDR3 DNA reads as TGCGCCAGCAGTCAATGGCGAGAAGGGGGGGTCAATCAGCCCCAGCATTTT.

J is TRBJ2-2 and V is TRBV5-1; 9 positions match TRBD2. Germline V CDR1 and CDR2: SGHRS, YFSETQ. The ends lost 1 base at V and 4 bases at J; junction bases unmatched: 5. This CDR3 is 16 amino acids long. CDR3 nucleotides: TGCGCCAGCAGCTTGATTGCGGGGGGGGCCACCGGGGAGCTGTTTTTT. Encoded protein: CASSLIAGGATGELFF.